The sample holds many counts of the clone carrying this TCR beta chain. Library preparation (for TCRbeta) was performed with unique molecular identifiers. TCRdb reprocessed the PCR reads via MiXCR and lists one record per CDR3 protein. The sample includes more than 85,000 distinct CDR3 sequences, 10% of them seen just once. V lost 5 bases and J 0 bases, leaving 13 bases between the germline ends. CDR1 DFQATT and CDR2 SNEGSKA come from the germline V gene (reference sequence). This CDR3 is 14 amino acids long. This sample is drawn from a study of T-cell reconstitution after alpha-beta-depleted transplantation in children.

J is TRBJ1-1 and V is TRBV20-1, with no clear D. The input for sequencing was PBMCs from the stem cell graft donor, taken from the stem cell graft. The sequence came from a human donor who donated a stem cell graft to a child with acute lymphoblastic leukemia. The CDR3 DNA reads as TGCAGTGCTCTGGAAACAATTATGAACACTGAAGCTTTCTTT. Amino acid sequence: CSALETIMNTEAFF.